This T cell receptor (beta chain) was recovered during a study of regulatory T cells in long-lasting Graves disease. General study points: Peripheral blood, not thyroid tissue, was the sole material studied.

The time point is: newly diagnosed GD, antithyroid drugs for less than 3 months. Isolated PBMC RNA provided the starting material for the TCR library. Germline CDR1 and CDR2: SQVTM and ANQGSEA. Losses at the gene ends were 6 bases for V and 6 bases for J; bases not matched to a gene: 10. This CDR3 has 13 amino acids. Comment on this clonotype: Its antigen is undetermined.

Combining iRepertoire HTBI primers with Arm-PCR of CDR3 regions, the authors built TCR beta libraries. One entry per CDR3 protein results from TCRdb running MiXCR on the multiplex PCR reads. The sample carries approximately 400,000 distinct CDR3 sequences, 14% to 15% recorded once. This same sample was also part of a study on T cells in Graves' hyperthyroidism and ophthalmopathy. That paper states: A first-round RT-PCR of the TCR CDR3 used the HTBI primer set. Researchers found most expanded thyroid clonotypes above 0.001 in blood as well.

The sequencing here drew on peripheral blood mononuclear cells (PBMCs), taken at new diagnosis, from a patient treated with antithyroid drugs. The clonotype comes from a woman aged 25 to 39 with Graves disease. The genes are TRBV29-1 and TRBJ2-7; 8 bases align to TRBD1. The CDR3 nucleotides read TGCAGCGTCTCCCCAACAGGGGGGCCCGAGCAGTACTTC. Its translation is CSVSPTGGPEQYF.